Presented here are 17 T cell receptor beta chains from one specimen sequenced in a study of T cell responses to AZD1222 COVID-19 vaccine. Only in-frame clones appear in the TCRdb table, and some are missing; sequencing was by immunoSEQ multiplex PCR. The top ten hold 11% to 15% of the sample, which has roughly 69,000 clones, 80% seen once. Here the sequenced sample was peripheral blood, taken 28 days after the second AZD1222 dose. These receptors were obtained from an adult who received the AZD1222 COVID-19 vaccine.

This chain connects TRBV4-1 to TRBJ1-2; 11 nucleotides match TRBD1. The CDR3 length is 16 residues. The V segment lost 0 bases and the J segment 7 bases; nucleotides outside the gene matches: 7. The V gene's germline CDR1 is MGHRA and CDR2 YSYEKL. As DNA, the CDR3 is TGCGCCAGCAGCCAAGACACTGGACAGGGGGCGTTTGGCTACACCTTC. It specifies CASSQDTGQGAFGYTF.

The CDR3 DNA follows: TGTGCCAGCAGCCAACCTCCGGGACAGGGGAACCAAGAGACCCAGTACTTC. Its translation is CASSQPPGQGNQETQYF. The chain carries TRBV11-2 and TRBJ2-5; TRBD1 aligns across 10 bases. CDR1 is SGHAT, CDR2 FQNNGV, per germline. This CDR3 region has 17 residues. V gave up 5 bases and J gave up 0 bases; unmatched junction bases: 9.

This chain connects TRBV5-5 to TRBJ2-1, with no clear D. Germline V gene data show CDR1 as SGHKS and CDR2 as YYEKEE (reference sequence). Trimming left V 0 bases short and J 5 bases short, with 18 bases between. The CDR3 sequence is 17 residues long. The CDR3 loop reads CASSLVVANRPHNEQFF. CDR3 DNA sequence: TGTGCCAGCAGCTTGGTAGTTGCTAACCGCCCCCACAATGAGCAGTTCTTC.

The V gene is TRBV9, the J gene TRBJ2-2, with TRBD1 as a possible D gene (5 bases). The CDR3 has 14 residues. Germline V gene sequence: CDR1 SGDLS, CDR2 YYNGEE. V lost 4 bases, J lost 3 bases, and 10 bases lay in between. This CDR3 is CASSRSGYTGELFF. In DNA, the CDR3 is TGTGCCAGCAGCCGTTCAGGGTACACCGGGGAGCTGTTTTTT.

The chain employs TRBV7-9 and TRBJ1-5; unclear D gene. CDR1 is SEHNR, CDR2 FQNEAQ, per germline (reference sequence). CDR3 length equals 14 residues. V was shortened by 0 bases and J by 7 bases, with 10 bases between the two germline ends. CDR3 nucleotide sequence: TGTGCCAGCAGCTTAGCCTTTGTAACGCAGCCCCAGCATTTT. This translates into CASSLAFVTQPQHF.

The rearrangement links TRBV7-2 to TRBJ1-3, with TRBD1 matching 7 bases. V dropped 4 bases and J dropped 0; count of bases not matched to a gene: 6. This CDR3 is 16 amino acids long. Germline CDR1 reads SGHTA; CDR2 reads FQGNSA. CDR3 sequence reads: CASSSDRTFSGNTIYF. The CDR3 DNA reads TGTGCCAGCAGCTCGGACAGGACTTTCTCTGGAAACACCATATATTTT. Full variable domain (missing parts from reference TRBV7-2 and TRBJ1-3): GAGVSQSPSNKVTEKGKDVELRCDPISGHTALYWYRQSLGQGLEFLIYFQGNSAPDKSGLPSDRFSAERTGGSVSTLTIQRTQQEDSAVYLCASSSDRTFSGNTIYFGEGSWLTVV.

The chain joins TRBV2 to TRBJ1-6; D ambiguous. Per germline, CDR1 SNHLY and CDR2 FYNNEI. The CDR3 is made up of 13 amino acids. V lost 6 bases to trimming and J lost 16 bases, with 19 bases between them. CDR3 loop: CASSGEGRNALHF. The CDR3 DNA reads TGTGCCAGCAGCGGAGAGGGCAGGAACGCTCTCCACTTT.

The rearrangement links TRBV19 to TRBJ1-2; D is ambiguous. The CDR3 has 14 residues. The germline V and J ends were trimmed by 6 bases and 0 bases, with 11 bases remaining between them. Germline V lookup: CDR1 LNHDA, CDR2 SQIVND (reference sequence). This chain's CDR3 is CASSPGRPNYGYTF. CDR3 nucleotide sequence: TGTGCCAGTAGCCCTGGCCGCCCTAACTATGGCTACACCTTC.

The CDR3 protein is CASKARDAGNQPQHF. The CDR3 nucleotides read TGTGCCAGCAAGGCCCGGGACGCGGGCAATCAGCCCCAGCATTTT. V gene TRBV2 combines with J gene TRBJ1-5; tentative D call: TRBD1 (5 bases). The CDR3 has 15 amino acids. In germline, CDR1 is SNHLY, CDR2 FYNNEI. Trimming cost V 7 bases and J 2 bases, with 15 bases left between them.

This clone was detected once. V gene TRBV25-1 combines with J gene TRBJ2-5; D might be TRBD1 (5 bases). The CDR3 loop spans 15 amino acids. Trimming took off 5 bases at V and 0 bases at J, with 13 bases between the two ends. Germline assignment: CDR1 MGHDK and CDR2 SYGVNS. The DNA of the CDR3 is TGTGCCAGCAGTAAGGACATCGCGTACCAAGAGACCCAGTACTTC. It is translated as CASSKDIAYQETQYF.

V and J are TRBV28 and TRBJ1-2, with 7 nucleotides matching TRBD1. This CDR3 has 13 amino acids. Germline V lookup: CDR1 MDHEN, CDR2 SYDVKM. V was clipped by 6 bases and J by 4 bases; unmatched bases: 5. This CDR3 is CASSRGGPYGYTF. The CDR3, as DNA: TGTGCCAGCAGCAGAGGGGGCCCCTATGGCTACACCTTC.

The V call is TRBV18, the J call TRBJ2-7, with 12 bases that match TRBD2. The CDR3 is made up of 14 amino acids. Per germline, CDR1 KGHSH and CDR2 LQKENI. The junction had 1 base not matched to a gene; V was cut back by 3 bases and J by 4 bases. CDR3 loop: CASSPGLAGYEQYF. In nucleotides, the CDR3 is TGTGCCAGCTCACCGGGACTAGCGGGTTACGAGCAGTACTTC.

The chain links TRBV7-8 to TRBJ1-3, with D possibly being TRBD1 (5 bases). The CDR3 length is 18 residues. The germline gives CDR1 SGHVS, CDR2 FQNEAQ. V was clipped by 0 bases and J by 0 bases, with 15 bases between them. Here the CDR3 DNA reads TGTGCCAGCAGCTTAGCGGGTGCAGGGACCTTCTCTGGAAACACCATATATTTT. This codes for CASSLAGAGTFSGNTIYF. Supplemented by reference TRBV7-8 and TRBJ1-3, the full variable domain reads GAGVSQSPRYKVAKRGQDVALRCDPISGHVSLFWYQQALGQGPEFLTYFQNEAQLDKSGLPSDRFFAERPEGSVSTLKIQRTQQEDSAVYLCASSLAGAGTFSGNTIYFGEGSWLTVV.

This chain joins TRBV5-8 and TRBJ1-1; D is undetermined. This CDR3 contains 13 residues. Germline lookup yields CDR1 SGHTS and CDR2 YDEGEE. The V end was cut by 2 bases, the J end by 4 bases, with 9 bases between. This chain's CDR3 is CASSFVWGTEAFF. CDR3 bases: TGTGCCAGCAGCTTCGTCTGGGGCACTGAAGCTTTCTTT.

CDR3 sequence (DNA): TGTGCCAGCAGCACCGGGACCCTCTATGGCTACACCTTC. The encoded protein is CASSTGTLYGYTF. The J gene is TRBJ1-2, the V gene TRBV3-1 (or the pseudogene TRBV3-2), with D tentatively TRBD1 (5 bases). Trimming took off 5 bases at V and 4 bases at J, with 11 bases between the two ends. Germline V gene lookup returns CDR1 LGHDT and CDR2 YNNKEL (reference sequence). The CDR3 runs to 13 residues.

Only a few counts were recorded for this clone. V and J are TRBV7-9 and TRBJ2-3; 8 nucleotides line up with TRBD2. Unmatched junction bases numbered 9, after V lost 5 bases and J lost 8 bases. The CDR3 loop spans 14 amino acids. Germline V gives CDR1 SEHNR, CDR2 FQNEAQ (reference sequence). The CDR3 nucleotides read TGTGCCAGCAGCAGAGTTAGCGGGGATGGTACGCAGTATTTT. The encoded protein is CASSRVSGDGTQYF.

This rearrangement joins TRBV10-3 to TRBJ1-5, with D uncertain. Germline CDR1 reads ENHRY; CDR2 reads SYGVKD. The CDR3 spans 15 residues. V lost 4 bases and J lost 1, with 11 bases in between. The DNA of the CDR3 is TGTGCCATCAGTGTCGGGTTAGGGAGCAATCAGCCCCAGCATTTT. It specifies CAISVGLGSNQPQHF.